The 20 T cell receptor beta chains below come from one sample, sequenced in a study of molecular identifiers for immune sequencing clone quantification. TCRdb called the PCR reads again in MiXCR, with one record for every CDR3 protein. The data contain about 320,000 distinct CDR3 sequences, over 20% of them singletons. The sequenced sample consisted of naive CD8+ T cells from blood, with Jurkat cell RNA spiked in. The subset denotes: FACS-sorted CD8+CD4-CCR7+CD45RA+ naive T cells. Receptor source: a human donor in good health. Some libraries in this study had Jurkat cell RNA spiked in.

The chain uses TRBV4-1 and TRBJ2-6; either TRBD1 or TRBD2 may supply D (5 bases each). V was pared by 0 bases and J by 4 bases, with 16 bases between. Per the germline V gene, CDR1 is MGHRA and CDR2 is YSYEKL. There are 18 residues in the CDR3. CDR3: CASSQERSLGDGANVLTF. CDR3 DNA: TGCGCCAGCAGCCAAGAACGGTCCCTCGGGGACGGGGCCAACGTCCTGACTTTC.

This clonotype appeared many times. J is TRBJ2-3 and V is TRBV6-5; tentatively, D is TRBD1 or TRBD2 (5 bases each). This CDR3 has 16 amino acids. The germline V gene has CDR1 MNHEY and CDR2 SVGAGI. Trimming shortened V by 4 bases and J by 2 bases, and 16 bases separated the two germline ends. CDR3: CASSSNWGRSTDTQYF. In DNA, the CDR3 is TGTGCCAGCAGTTCGAATTGGGGACGTTCCACAGATACGCAGTATTTT.

This clonotype was detected only a few times. The J gene is TRBJ2-1, the V gene TRBV12-3 or TRBV12-4; maybe TRBD1 (5 bases). The V and J ends lost 6 bases and 0 bases respectively, with 12 bases between them. The CDR3 has 15 amino acids. The CDR3 spells CASRPRVSSYNEQFF. The CDR3, as DNA: TGTGCCAGCAGACCCAGGGTTAGCTCCTACAATGAGCAGTTCTTC.

This clonotype was seen ten or more times. This sequence joins TRBV2 and TRBJ1-2; 8 nucleotides line up with TRBD1. Germline V CDR1 and CDR2: SNHLY, FYNNEI. The CDR3 extends over 12 amino acids. V shed 10 bases, J shed 3 bases, and the junction held 4 bases outside the gene matches. This CDR3 reads CATRGLDYGYTF. In DNA form, the CDR3 reads TGTGCCACCAGGGGGCTTGACTATGGCTACACCTTC.

This clonotype was counted ten times or more. The chain employs TRBV14 and TRBJ2-1; no clear D gene. CDR1 and CDR2 (germline): SGHDN, FVKESK. This CDR3 is built from 16 residues. The V end lost 2 bases, the J end lost 0 bases, and 11 bases lay between the germline ends. CDR3 in amino acids: CASSQRGPSSYNEQFF. The CDR3 region has the DNA TGTGCCAGCAGCCAAAGAGGCCCAAGCTCCTACAATGAGCAGTTCTTC.

On this clonotype: This clone may be a read error of a much larger clone one base away. The J gene is TRBJ1-1, the V gene TRBV13, with a possible D match to TRBD1 (5 bases). Per the germline V gene, CDR1 is PRHDT and CDR2 is FYEKMQ (reference sequence). V was cut by 0 bases and J by 10 bases, with 12 bases left in between. The CDR3 consists of 13 residues. The CDR3 is CASSLGWGVGAFF. CDR3 DNA sequence: TGTGCCAGCAGCTTAGGCTGGGGCGTTGGAGCTTTCTTT.

The rearrangement links TRBV12-3 or TRBV12-4 to TRBJ2-4; D may be TRBD1 or TRBD2 (5 bases each). CDR3 size: 13 residues. V was clipped by 4 bases and J by 5 bases, with 9 bases between them. CDR3 residues: CASSSGAENIQYF. CDR3 DNA sequence: TGTGCCAGCAGTTCCGGGGCCGAAAACATTCAGTACTTC.

The sample holds many counts of this clonotype. The chain carries TRBV5-5 and TRBJ2-3; weak D call: TRBD2 (5 bases). This CDR3 region has 15 residues. V shed 4 bases and J shed 4 bases, with 16 bases lying between them. The germline V gene encodes CDR1 SGHKS and CDR2 YYEKEE (reference sequence). The CDR3: CASSTPGGRADTQYF. The CDR3, as DNA: TGTGCCAGCAGCACCCCCGGCGGGCGGGCAGATACGCAGTATTTT.

This clonotype came up a few times. The chain has TRBV20-1 and TRBJ2-3; 8 bases match TRBD2. The germline V gene encodes CDR1 DFQATT and CDR2 SNEGSKA (reference sequence). Trimming took 2 bases from V and 6 from J; bases not matched to a gene: 4. This CDR3 is 13 amino acids long. The CDR3 spells CSARSGLADTQYF. CDR3 coding DNA: TGCAGTGCTAGATCCGGACTAGCTGATACGCAGTATTTT.

In regard to this clonotype: A much larger clone differs by one base, so this may be a read error. The chain joins TRBV7-8 to TRBJ2-3; D might be TRBD1 or TRBD2, each matching 5 bases. Germline V gene data show CDR1 as SGHVS and CDR2 as FQNEAQ. This CDR3 comprises 16 residues. V lost 5 bases to trimming and J lost 4 bases, with 19 bases between them. The CDR3 coding sequence is TGTGCCAGCAGCCTGGGGACCTTACTTTTCTCAGATACGCAGTATTTT. Translating it yields CASSLGTLLFSDTQYF.

This clonotype was found a few times. This rearrangement joins TRBV12-3 or TRBV12-4 to TRBJ2-2; 7 bases fit TRBD1. V lost 4 bases to trimming and J lost 0 bases; unmatched junction nucleotides: 5. The CDR3 loop spans 16 amino acids. The CDR3 DNA follows: TGTGCCAGCAGTTGGGCTAGGGGGCCGAACACCGGGGAGCTGTTTTTT. Protein sequence: CASSWARGPNTGELFF.

The rearrangement joins TRBV11-2 to TRBJ2-1; D unclear. V was pared by 3 bases and J by 4 bases, with 13 bases between. The CDR3 spans 15 residues. The V gene's germline CDR1 is SGHAT and CDR2 FQNNGV. In nucleotides, the CDR3 is TGTGCCAGCAGCTTGGGCTCAATCGCATACAATGAGCAGTTCTTC. As protein: CASSLGSIAYNEQFF.

This clonotype appeared many times. The chain joins TRBV4-3 to TRBJ2-3, with no clear D. Germline CDR1 reads LGHNA; CDR2 reads YSLEER. There are 13 residues in the CDR3. V lost 4 bases to trimming and J lost 5 bases, with 10 bases between them. In DNA, the CDR3 is TGCGCCAGCAGCCCGGAGTATCAAGATACGCAGTATTTT. Its protein product is CASSPEYQDTQYF.

Turning to this clonotype: One end of the junction does not line up with germline, which may come from a read error. The chain links TRBV4-1 to TRBJ2-7, with 10 bases identical to TRBD2. This CDR3 comprises 19 residues. The germline CDR1 and CDR2 sequences are MGHRA and YSYEKL. CDR3 loop: CASCQDETSGFNYGVEQYF. CDR3 sequence (DNA): TGCGCCAGCTGCCAAGACGAGACTAGCGGGTTTAACTACGGGGTTGAGCAGTACTTC.

This clonotype was recorded many times. This CDR3 is CSARDLMGGRDTEAFF. CDR3 DNA: TGCAGTGCTAGAGACCTCATGGGGGGCAGGGACACTGAAGCTTTCTTT. This chain uses TRBV20-1 with TRBJ1-1; a weak D match, TRBD1 (6 bases). Germline values: CDR1 DFQATT, CDR2 SNEGSKA (reference sequence). This CDR3 comprises 16 residues. V lost 0 bases to trimming and J lost 3 bases, with 17 bases between them.

With regard to this clonotype: A clone one base away is much larger, so this may be a read error. CDR3: CASSREGANTEAFF. CDR3 in DNA: TGCGCCAGCAGTAGGGAAGGCGCGAACACTGAAGCTTTCTTT. The chain recombines TRBV10-2 with TRBJ1-1; D not resolved. Germline CDR1 is WSHSY and CDR2 is SAAADI. There are 14 residues in the CDR3. Trimming removed 5 bases from V and 1 base from J, with 11 bases in between.

To note about this clonotype: A much larger clone differs by one base, so this may be a read error. The V and J genes are TRBV20-1 and TRBJ2-7, with TRBD2 as a possible D gene (6 bases). The CDR3 covers 13 residues. CDR1 and CDR2 from the germline V gene are DFQATT and SNEGSKA (reference sequence). CDR3 nucleotides: TGCAGTGCCATTCCGCGGGGCGGCCACGAGCAGCACTTC. Its protein product is CSAIPRGGHEQHF.

Concerning this clonotype: A much larger clone differs from this one at a single base, so this may be a read error. This chain links TRBV28 with TRBJ2-2; no reliable D call. Germline values: CDR1 MDHEN, CDR2 SYDVKM. There are 15 residues in the CDR3. V shed 3 bases and J shed 1 base, with 9 bases lying between them. CDR3 residues: CASSFDWGNTGELFF. The CDR3 bases are TGTGCCAGCAGTTTCGACTGGGGGAACACCGGGGAGCTGTTTTTT.

Notes on this clonotype: It is likely a read error: a sequence one base away is far more abundant. The chain is built from TRBV7-6 and TRBJ2-1, with D perhaps TRBD1 (5 bases). The CDR3 runs 13 residues. The germline gives CDR1 SGHVS, CDR2 FNYEAQ. CDR3 sequence reads: CAISLGVYNEQFF. Here the CDR3 DNA reads TGTGCCATCAGCTTAGGGGTCTACAATGAGCAGTTCTTC. The whole variable domain, filled in from reference TRBV7-6 and TRBJ2-1, reads GAGVSQSPRYKVTKRGQDVALRCDPISGHVSLYWYRQALGQGPEFLTYFNYEAQQDKSGLPNDRFSAERPEGSISTLTIQRTEQRDSAMYRCAISLGVYNEQFFGPGTRLTVL.

This clonotype was seen at least ten times. This chain connects TRBV19 to TRBJ1-2; D might be TRBD1 (6 bases). The germline gives CDR1 LNHDA, CDR2 SQIVND (reference sequence). V gave up 5 bases and J gave up 5 bases, with 12 bases separating them. The CDR3 loop spans 13 amino acids. The CDR3 spells CASSWDNGYGYTF. The DNA for the CDR3 is TGTGCCAGTAGTTGGGACAACGGATATGGCTACACCTTC.